Listed here is a single T cell receptor beta chain. Its antigen is not known. The source of the sample is a study of cytomegalovirus exposure and HLA in healthy donors. CDR1 is MNHEY, CDR2 SVGAGI, per germline. This CDR3 spans 16 amino acids. V shed 2 bases and J shed 2 bases, with 15 bases lying between them. Vbeta (60) and Jbeta (13) primers were used in the PCR. The method was immunoSEQ multiplex PCR; TCRdb's version includes in-frame clones alone and lacks a portion of them. The table records some 110,000 clones, less than 85% of them present only once. General study results and limits: 87-base-pair reads could not separate some V segments, including TRBV6-2 and TRBV6-3. An analysis was carried out later, and it reportedly showed fewer N-insertions in an Asian-associated ancestry cluster than the approximately 680-donor mean.

The sequenced sample consisted of PBMCs. The sequence came from a man aged 45 to 65 in good health and CMV-seropositive. The chain recombines TRBV6-5 with TRBJ1-2; possible D gene TRBD1, 6 bases. Here the CDR3 DNA reads TGTGCCAGCAGTTACGGACAGACGCCCCGCAACTATGGCTACACCTTC. It is translated as CASSYGQTPRNYGYTF.